Listed below are T cell receptor beta chains from one sample, sequenced in a study of shared clonotypes between healthy human individuals. Repertoires were generated with immunoSEQ multiplex PCR, while TCRdb's copy carries only in-frame clones and drops some. Among about 1,800,000 clones listed, around 96% were seen once. Sequences were obtained from naive CD8+ T cells sorted from blood. Receptors were obtained from a man younger than 35 in good health. The CDR3 runs from the conserved cysteine through the conserved F or W. A D gene is named only where the DNA matches it firmly. Rows give clone size only sometimes, using once, few, many, or a class for an expanded clone.

J gene,D gene,clone size,V gene,CDR3 DNA,CDR3 protein
TRBJ2-3,.,.,TRBV5-1,TGCGCCAGCAGCTTGAGTCTAGCGAGTGGAGATACGCAGTATTTT,CASSLSLASGDTQYF
TRBJ1-2,.,.,TRBV6-6,TGTGCCAGCAGCCGAGTTGCAGCGCCTTCTTATGGCTACACCTTC,CASSRVAAPSYGYTF
TRBJ2-7,TRBD1,.,TRBV5-1,TGCGCCAGCTGCCTGGGACAGGGGGCCTACGAGCAGTACTTC,CASCLGQGAYEQYF
TRBJ1-5,TRBD1,.,TRBV28,TGTGCCAGCAGTGATACAGGGGGCAATCAGCCCCAGCATTTT,CASSDTGGNQPQHF
TRBJ2-1,TRBD2,once,TRBV27,TGTGCCAGCAGTTCGACTAGCCCGACCAATGAGCAGTTCTTC,CASSSTSPTNEQFF
TRBJ2-7,.,.,TRBV19,TGTGCCACCTCAGGGGACCCAATCGACGAGCAGTACTTC,CATSGDPIDEQYF
TRBJ1-2,.,.,TRBV29-1,TGCAGCGTTGAAGATTTGGCCAGCGGTAACTATGGCTACACCTTC,CSVEDLASGNYGYTF
TRBJ1-2,.,once,TRBV5-1,TGCGCCAGCAGCCTGACGACAGGAGAGGATGGCTACACCTTC,CASSLTTGEDGYTF
TRBJ2-7,TRBD2,.,TRBV7-9,TGTGCCAGCAGCTCGGGAGGTGGGGACGAGCAGTACTTC,CASSSGGGDEQYF
TRBJ1-1,.,.,TRBV15,TGTGCCACCAGCAGACCTGAGAACACTGAAGCTTTCTTT,CATSRPENTEAFF
TRBJ1-5,.,few,TRBV28,TGTGCCAGCAGTTTTGCGCAGGGACCCTTCAATCAGCCCCAGCATTTT,CASSFAQGPFNQPQHF
TRBJ1-5,.,once,TRBV4-3,TGCGCCAGCAGCCAACTATTCGACTTTAGCAATCAGCCCCAGCATTTT,CASSQLFDFSNQPQHF
TRBJ1-6,.,once,TRBV28,TGTGCCAGCAGCCCCGTGGGGGTCTCTAATTCACCCCTCCACTTT,CASSPVGVSNSPLHF
TRBJ2-1,TRBD2,.,TRBV30,TGTGCCTGTGCGGGGGGCGGAAATGAGCAGTTCTTC,CACAGGGNEQFF
TRBJ2-7,.,.,TRBV30,TGTGCCTGGAGTCCCACGGGGGCTTACGAGCAGTACTTC,CAWSPTGAYEQYF
TRBJ2-2,TRBD2,.,TRBV27,TGTGCCAGCAGGGTAGCGGGGGGCGCCGGGGAGCTGTTTTTT,CASRVAGGAGELFF